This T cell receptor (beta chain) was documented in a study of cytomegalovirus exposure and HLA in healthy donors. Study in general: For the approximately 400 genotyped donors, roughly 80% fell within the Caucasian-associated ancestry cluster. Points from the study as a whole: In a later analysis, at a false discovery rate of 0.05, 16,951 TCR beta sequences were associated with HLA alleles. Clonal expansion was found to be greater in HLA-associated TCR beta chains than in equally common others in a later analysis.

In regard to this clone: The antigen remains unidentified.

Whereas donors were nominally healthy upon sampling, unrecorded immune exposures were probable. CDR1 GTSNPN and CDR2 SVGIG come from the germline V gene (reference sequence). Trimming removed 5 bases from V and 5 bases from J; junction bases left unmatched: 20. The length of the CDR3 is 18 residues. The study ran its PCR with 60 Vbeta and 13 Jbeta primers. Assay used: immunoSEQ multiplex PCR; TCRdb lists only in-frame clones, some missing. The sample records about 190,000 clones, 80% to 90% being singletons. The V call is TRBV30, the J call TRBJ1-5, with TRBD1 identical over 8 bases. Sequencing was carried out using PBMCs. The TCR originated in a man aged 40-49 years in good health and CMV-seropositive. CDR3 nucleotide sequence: TGTGCCTGGGTTCCTCGACAGGGGCGCGAATGTATGGATCAGCCCCAGCATTTT. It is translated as CAWVPRQGRECMDQPQHF.